What follows is one T cell receptor (beta chain) and its context. This sample was included in a study of cytomegalovirus exposure and HLA in healthy donors. Repertoires were generated with immunoSEQ multiplex PCR, while TCRdb's copy carries only in-frame clones and drops some. The sample holds about 73,000 clones, about 87% seen once. Germline loops: CDR1 KGHSH, CDR2 LQKENI. The CDR3 sequence is 17 residues long. The germline V and J ends were trimmed by 0 bases and 7 bases, with 22 bases remaining between them. V is TRBV18 and J is TRBJ2-7, with D maybe TRBD2 (6 bases). This TCR came from a woman younger than 35 in good health and CMV-seropositive. The source material was PBMCs. CDR3 coding DNA: TGTGCCAGCTCACCACCGAACTCCGGGAGCCAGCCTGGGGAGCAGTACTTC. It specifies CASSPPNSGSQPGEQYF.